Here is one TCR beta chain with its context. The record originates from a study of blood T cell repertoires in COVID-19. Study in general: COVID-19 samples from acute and convalescent phases originated in the United States, Italy and Spain. T cells, B-cell-depleted T cells, or PBMCs provided the cDNA or gDNA that served as material.

Under the authors' procedure: Amplification of reference gene primers was used by the study to estimate nucleated cell counts. Data came from immunoSEQ multiplex PCR; TCRdb stores just in-frame clones and leaves some out. D and trimming were read from the DNA, whereas the V and J calls and clone size are those reported in that table. The sample includes some 120,000 clones, 90% of them seen just once. The receptor was derived from a man between 60 and 70 years old with COVID-19, enrolled during active disease. The source material was peripheral blood.

DNA of the CDR3: TGTGCCGAAAAGGGCGGGGGCCTTAACTATGGCTACACCTTC. Its protein product is CAEKGGGLNYGYTF. The chain combines TRBV30 with TRBJ1-2; possible D gene TRBD1, 6 bases. This CDR3 has 14 residues. Germline values: CDR1 GTSNPN, CDR2 SVGIG (reference sequence). Trimming pared 8 bases from V and 1 base from J, leaving 17 bases between.